A single sample is the source of the 4 T cell receptor beta chains below, sequenced in a study of neurological immune-mediated disorders. As to time point: longitudinal time-point 2. TCRdb re-analysed the 5' RACE reads in MiXCR, keeping a single row per CDR3 protein. The sample records about 80,000 distinct CDR3 sequences, 5.8% being singletons. Sequenced: PBMCs. These receptors were obtained from a woman aged 60 to 75 with multiple sclerosis.

This clonotype showed up many times. The genes are TRBV7-2 and TRBJ1-6; TRBD1 is a possible D gene (6 bases). CDR3 size: 14 residues. V was pared by 7 bases and J by 6 bases, with 13 bases between. Germline-derived CDR1 and CDR2 are SGHTA and FQGNSA. The CDR3 DNA sequence: TGTGCCAGCATCAAGGGGGGATTTAATTCACCCCTCCACTTT. It yields the protein CASIKGGFNSPLHF. Looking up the rest from reference TRBV7-2 and TRBJ1-6 gives the full variable domain: GAGVSQSPSNKVTEKGKDVELRCDPISGHTALYWYRQSLGQGLEFLIYFQGNSAPDKSGLPSDRFSAERTGGSVSTLTIQRTQQEDSAVYLCASIKGGFNSPLHFGNGTRLTVT.

This clonotype was counted ten times or more. The chain carries TRBV29-1 and TRBJ1-1; possibly TRBD1 for D (5 bases). This CDR3 has 12 amino acids. Germline lookup yields CDR1 SQVTM and CDR2 ANQGSEA. Trimming took off 4 bases at V and 5 bases at J, with 11 bases between the two ends. The CDR3 region has the DNA TGCAGCGTTGGGGGGTGGGGGACTGAAGCTTTCTTT. Encoded protein: CSVGGWGTEAFF.

This clonotype was found many times. The chain couples TRBV24-1 to TRBJ1-1, with D unresolved. The length of the CDR3 is 13 residues. Trimming left V 5 bases short and J 4 bases short, with 10 bases between. Germline V gives CDR1 KGHDR, CDR2 SFDVKD. The CDR3 spells CATSADLGTEAFF. The DNA of the CDR3 is TGTGCCACCAGTGCTGACCTGGGCACTGAAGCTTTCTTT.

This clonotype was detected many times. The chain recombines TRBV15 with TRBJ2-2, with D possibly being TRBD2 (5 bases). This CDR3 contains 12 residues. Trimming pared 4 bases from V and 7 bases from J, leaving 7 bases between. CDR1 LNHNV and CDR2 YYDKDF come from the germline V gene (reference sequence). In DNA, the CDR3 is TGTGCCACCAGCATACGGGGCGGGGAGCTGTTTTTT. Amino acids: CATSIRGGELFF.